These 9 T cell receptor beta chains were all obtained from the same sample, sequenced in a study of T-cell memory formation after mild COVID-19. One entry per CDR3 protein results from TCRdb running MiXCR on the 5' RACE reads. This table has 580,000 or so distinct CDR3 sequences, around 16% appearing once. The specimen was PBMCs or a T cell subset sorted from them (not recorded which). The receptors were sampled from an adult woman who had mild COVID-19 (a few samples of this study predate the infection). Cell type and time point are not known.

CDR3 in DNA: TGCGCCAGCAGCTCTCAAGCAGGGGGCGGTTATAATTCACCCCTCCACTTT. Its protein is CASSSQAGGGYNSPLHF. The genes are TRBV5-1 and TRBJ1-6, with TRBD1 matching over 8 bases. This CDR3 comprises 17 residues. Germline V gene lookup returns CDR1 SGHRS and CDR2 YFSETQ. Unmatched junction bases numbered 9, after V lost 3 bases and J lost 4 bases.

This clonotype has just a few counts. The chain is built from TRBV5-1 and TRBJ2-7; the match to TRBD1 covers 7 bases. The CDR3 is 16 amino acids. The V segment lost 0 bases and the J segment 0 bases; nucleotides outside the gene matches: 6. CDR1 and CDR2 (germline): SGHRS, YFSETQ. CDR3 DNA: TGCGCCAGCAGCTTGGGACCACAGGGGAGCTCCTACGAGCAGTACTTC. This gives the protein CASSLGPQGSSYEQYF.

Ten or more counts support this clonotype. This sequence joins TRBV5-5 and TRBJ1-1; maybe TRBD1 (6 bases). The CDR3 covers 16 residues. Per germline, CDR1 SGHKS and CDR2 YYEKEE (reference sequence). Trimming removed 4 bases from V and 5 bases from J, with 21 bases in between. The CDR3 DNA reads TGTGCCAGCAGCCGAACGACGGGACACCGTTTAACTGAAGCTTTCTTT. Translation: CASSRTTGHRLTEAFF.

Details on this clonotype: A read error may explain this, as a much larger clone is one base away. The rearrangement uses TRBV20-1 and TRBJ2-5, with 12 nucleotides matching TRBD2. In germline, CDR1 is DFQATT, CDR2 SNEGSKA (reference sequence). The CDR3 length is 16 residues. The CDR3 protein is CSARGWETSGGETKYF. The CDR3 bases are TGCAGTGCTAGAGGGTGGGAGACTAGCGGGGGTGAGACCAAGTACTTC.

This clonotype was seen only a few times. CDR3: CASSSTRGGERAFF. The CDR3 DNA reads TGCGCCAGCAGCTCTACAAGAGGCGGCGAGCGAGCTTTCTTT. The V gene is TRBV5-1, the J gene TRBJ1-1; D gene uncertain. The V and J ends lost 3 bases and 10 bases respectively, with 19 bases between them. Germline CDR1 reads SGHRS; CDR2 reads YFSETQ. The CDR3 has 14 residues.

This rearrangement joins TRBV6-1 to TRBJ2-7; perhaps TRBD1 as D (6 bases). CDR3 length equals 13 residues. V was clipped by 1 base and J by 6 bases, with 10 bases between them. CDR1 and CDR2 from the germline V gene are MNHNS and SASEGT. CDR3 sequence: CASSEDVRGEQYF. CDR3 DNA sequence: TGTGCCAGCAGTGAAGATGTCAGGGGCGAGCAGTACTTC.

This clonotype has just a few counts. V is TRBV28 and J is TRBJ2-7; a possible D gene is TRBD1 (6 bases). Germline-derived CDR1 and CDR2 are MDHEN and SYDVKM. CDR3 length: 14 residues. The V end was cut by 5 bases, the J end by 2 bases, with 13 bases between. CDR3 protein: CASSPPGVPYEQYF. CDR3 DNA: TGTGCCAGCAGTCCGCCAGGGGTCCCCTACGAGCAGTACTTC.

This chain connects TRBV27 to TRBJ2-1; D gene uncertain. Germline-derived CDR1 and CDR2 are MNHEY and SMNVEV (reference sequence). There are 15 residues in the CDR3. V was cut by 3 bases and J by 0 bases, with 9 bases left in between. The CDR3 bases are TGTGCCAGCAGTTTCAGGCAGAGCTCCTACAATGAGCAGTTCTTC. It is translated as CASSFRQSSYNEQFF.

The table lists this clonotype with a few counts. V and J are TRBV9 and TRBJ2-5, with a possible D match to TRBD1 (5 bases). V was cut by 0 bases and J by 2 bases, with 14 bases left in between. Germline V gives CDR1 SGDLS, CDR2 YYNGEE. The CDR3 extends over 16 amino acids. Here the CDR3 DNA reads TGTGCCAGCAGCGTAGTAGGTCGACAGAGTCAAGAGACCCAGTACTTC. Protein sequence: CASSVVGRQSQETQYF.